This TCR beta chain came from a study of blood T cell repertoires in COVID-19. The method was immunoSEQ multiplex PCR; TCRdb's version includes in-frame clones alone and lacks a portion of them. The sample consists of around 120,000 clones, about 86% of them appearing once. V lost 3 bases and J lost 2, with 7 bases in between. The germline V gene has CDR1 SEHNR and CDR2 FQNEAQ (reference sequence). This CDR3 is built from 14 residues. The chain is built from TRBV7-9 and TRBJ1-4; D not certain. The material sequenced was peripheral blood. The TCR was taken from a man at least 80 years old with active or convalescent COVID-19. This CDR3 reads CASSFAGTNEKLFF. In DNA form, the CDR3 reads TGTGCCAGCAGCTTCGCGGGGACTAATGAAAAACTGTTTTTT.